The 23 T cell receptor beta chains below were found in one sample sequenced in a study of T cell responses to AZD1222 COVID-19 vaccine. The repertoire was sequenced with immunoSEQ multiplex PCR; TCRdb's copy has only in-frame clones and lacks some. The sample lists some 120,000 clones; around 94% were seen once. The source was peripheral blood, collected on day 0 of AZD1222 vaccination. The receptors shown here come from an adult in good health.

A single count supports this clone. The chain's CDR3 is CASRSGPLSGYTF. The DNA of the CDR3 is TGCGCCAGCAGGAGTGGGCCCTTGAGTGGCTACACCTTC. V and J are TRBV10-2 and TRBJ1-2, with D unclear. Per germline, CDR1 WSHSY and CDR2 SAAADI. The CDR3 totals 13 residues. The V gene lost 6 bases and the J gene lost 7 bases, with 15 bases spanning the gap.

The chain carries TRBV5-1 and TRBJ1-6, with D possibly being TRBD1 (6 bases). This CDR3 has 14 residues. Germline values: CDR1 SGHRS, CDR2 YFSETQ. V lost 4 bases and J 11 bases, leaving 16 bases between the germline ends. CDR3 nucleotides: TGCGCCAGCAGCGCTGGACAGCGGGACGCACCCCTCCACTTT. This encodes CASSAGQRDAPLHF.

The genes are TRBV28 and TRBJ1-1, with D perhaps TRBD1 (6 bases). CDR3 length equals 13 residues. CDR1 is MDHEN and CDR2 is SYDVKM in the germline V gene. Trimming cost V 7 bases and J 4 bases, with 13 bases left between them. This chain's CDR3 is CASKEGGGTEAFF. The CDR3 DNA sequence: TGTGCCAGCAAGGAGGGGGGGGGCACTGAAGCTTTCTTT.

The sample holds one count of this clone. Here the CDR3 reads CASSLVNRVTDTQYF. DNA for the CDR3: TGTGCCAGCAGCTTAGTTAACAGGGTGACAGATACGCAGTATTTT. The chain employs TRBV11-3 and TRBJ2-3, with a tentative D call TRBD1 (6 bases). The CDR3 is made up of 15 amino acids. V gave up 1 base and J gave up 3 bases, with 11 bases separating them. The germline gives CDR1 SGHNT, CDR2 YENEEA. Full variable domain (rest looked up from reference TRBV11-3 and TRBJ2-3): EAGVVQSPRYKIIEKKQPVAFWCNPISGHNTLYWYLQNLGQGPELLIRYENEEAVDDSQLPKDRFSAERLKGVDSTLKIQPAELGDSAVYLCASSLVNRVTDTQYFGPGTRLTVL.

V gene TRBV5-1 combines with J gene TRBJ1-3, with 9 bases that match TRBD1. The CDR3 has 17 amino acids. In germline, CDR1 is SGHRS, CDR2 YFSETQ. Losses at the gene ends were 1 base for V and 4 bases for J; bases not matched to a gene: 9. The DNA for the CDR3 is TGCGCCAGCAGCTTGAAGCCTACAGGGGGCGAGGGAAACACCATATATTTT. Translated: CASSLKPTGGEGNTIYF.

This clone was picked up one time. The J gene is TRBJ2-2, the V gene TRBV19; unclear D gene. V was shortened by 3 bases and J by 6 bases, with 14 bases between the two germline ends. Looked up from germline, CDR1 is LNHDA and CDR2 is SQIVND (reference sequence). CDR3 length: 15 residues. The CDR3 reads CASSISGTIAGELFF. CDR3 nucleotides: TGTGCCAGTAGTATTTCGGGTACGATAGCCGGGGAGCTGTTTTTT.

The rearrangement uses TRBV9 and TRBJ2-4; 9 bases line up with TRBD2. V shed 4 bases and J 4 bases; nucleotides not matched to a gene: 9. The CDR3 length is 16 residues. Germline loops: CDR1 SGDLS, CDR2 YYNGEE. CDR3 loop: CASSPRASGNKNIQYF. The CDR3 DNA follows: TGTGCCAGCAGCCCCCGGGCTAGCGGGAATAAAAACATTCAGTACTTC. The full variable domain, completed using reference TRBV9 and TRBJ2-4, is DSGVTQTPKHLITATGQRVTLRCSPRSGDLSVYWYQQSLDQGLQFLIQYYNGEERAKGNILERFSAQQFPDLHSELNLSSLELGDSALYFCASSPRASGNKNIQYFGAGTRLSVL.

The chain employs TRBV3-1 (or the pseudogene TRBV3-2) and TRBJ2-7, with a possible D match to TRBD2 (6 bases). Per the germline V gene, CDR1 is LGHDT and CDR2 is YNNKEL (reference sequence). V lost 4 bases and J lost 3, with 16 bases in between. CDR3 length equals 15 residues. The CDR3 bases are TGTGCCAGCAGCCCCAGGGCTAGCGTAATCTACGAGCAGTACTTC. The encoded protein is CASSPRASVIYEQYF.

The genes are TRBV4-1 and TRBJ1-5; D might be TRBD1 (6 bases). The CDR3 runs to 15 residues. Germline values: CDR1 MGHRA, CDR2 YSYEKL. V was cut by 1 base and J by 6 bases, with 13 bases left in between. DNA of the CDR3: TGCGCCAGCAGCCAAGTGGGGGCGCTGGGTCAGCCCCAGCATTTT. This sequence encodes CASSQVGALGQPQHF.

This clone was picked up one time. This chain connects TRBV12-3 or TRBV12-4 to TRBJ1-1; D possibly corresponds to TRBD1 (5 bases). This CDR3 is built from 11 residues. Between the trimmed V and J ends, which lost 5 bases and 8 bases, there was a span of 9 bases. CDR3 DNA sequence: TGTGCCAGCAGTCCCCACAGGGAAGCTTTCTTT. It encodes CASSPHREAFF.

The rearrangement uses TRBV28 and TRBJ1-1; no reliable D call. This CDR3 is 13 amino acids long. Trimming stripped 6 bases from V and 4 bases from J, with 12 bases between. Germline CDR1 and CDR2: MDHEN and SYDVKM. As DNA, the CDR3 is TGTGCCAGCAGGGCCGCGGGTTTCACTGAAGCTTTCTTT. Translation gives CASRAAGFTEAFF.

The gene calls are TRBV4-1 and TRBJ2-7; the match to TRBD2 covers 11 bases. This CDR3 contains 16 residues. The V and J ends lost 0 bases and 4 bases, in that order; junction bases with no gene match: 5. Germline lookup yields CDR1 MGHRA and CDR2 YSYEKL. CDR3 loop: CASSQDRLAGQYEQYF. CDR3 sequence (DNA): TGCGCCAGCAGCCAAGATCGACTAGCGGGACAGTACGAGCAGTACTTC.

This clone was picked up many times. CDR3 sequence reads: CASSPTGAGSQPQHF. CDR3 sequence (DNA): TGTGCCAGCAGCCCCACAGGGGCTGGCAGTCAGCCCCAGCATTTT. The chain is built from TRBV7-9 and TRBJ1-5; 7 bases fit TRBD1. Trimming cost V 5 bases and J 6 bases; bases outside gene matches: 10. The length of the CDR3 is 15 residues. Per germline, CDR1 SEHNR and CDR2 FQNEAQ (reference sequence).

The J gene is TRBJ2-2, the V gene TRBV10-1; D gene unclear. V was pared by 7 bases and J by 1 base, with 10 bases between. CDR3 size: 14 residues. The germline gives CDR1 WNHNN, CDR2 SYGVQD (reference sequence). The CDR3 nucleotides are TGCGCCAGCAAAACTATCCAGAACACCGGGGAGCTGTTTTTT. This codes for CASKTIQNTGELFF.

This sequence joins TRBV28 and TRBJ1-2; 7 nucleotides align to TRBD1. CDR3 length: 14 amino acids. Germline V lookup: CDR1 MDHEN, CDR2 SYDVKM. V lost 6 bases to trimming and J lost 3 bases; unmatched junction nucleotides: 7. The DNA for the CDR3 is TGTGCCAGCAGCCTGACAGGGCCCTACTATGGCTACACCTTC. Residues: CASSLTGPYYGYTF.

The chain is built from TRBV6-5 and TRBJ1-2; 7 bases are a match to TRBD1. The trim removed 6 bases at V and 0 bases at J, leaving 7 bases unmatched. Germline CDR1 reads MNHEY; CDR2 reads SVGAGI. This CDR3 has 15 residues. The CDR3 bases are TGTGCCAGCAGCCTCGGACAGGTAGCTAACTATGGCTACACCTTC. Its protein product is CASSLGQVANYGYTF.

This chain uses TRBV10-3 with TRBJ1-1; 8 nucleotides align to TRBD1. Per the germline V gene, CDR1 is ENHRY and CDR2 is SYGVKD. With V trimmed by 4 bases and J by 3 bases, 1 base remained unmatched. The CDR3 is 13 amino acids. CDR3 region: CAISGTGHTEAFF. The CDR3 region has the DNA TGTGCCATCAGTGGGACAGGGCACACTGAAGCTTTCTTT.

V is TRBV5-1 and J is TRBJ2-2; D perhaps matches TRBD1 (5 bases). V shed 0 bases and J shed 6 bases, with 9 bases lying between them. Germline V gene data show CDR1 as SGHRS and CDR2 as YFSETQ. The length of the CDR3 is 14 residues. For the CDR3, the DNA is TGCGCCAGCAGCTTGGGCCAGGGTGCCGGGGAGCTGTTTTTT. This sequence encodes CASSLGQGAGELFF.

This chain uses TRBV6-4 with TRBJ1-1; D might be TRBD1 (5 bases). The CDR3 loop spans 14 amino acids. V was shortened by 2 bases and J by 1 base, with 8 bases between the two germline ends. In germline, CDR1 is MRHNA, CDR2 SNTAGT. In DNA, the CDR3 is TGTGCCAGCAGTGACGAAAGGGGGAACACTGAAGCTTTCTTT. Amino acids: CASSDERGNTEAFF.

Only a few counts were recorded for this clone. The chain carries TRBV27 and TRBJ2-2; no firm D call. In germline, CDR1 is MNHEY, CDR2 SMNVEV (reference sequence). V shed 6 bases and J shed 5 bases, with 13 bases lying between them. The CDR3 runs to 14 residues. CDR3: CASRVGVLTGELFF. CDR3 in DNA: TGTGCCAGCAGAGTAGGAGTCTTAACCGGGGAGCTGTTTTTT.

The CDR3 bases are TGTGCCAGCACAGGGGGGGGCTGGCTTGAGGAAAAACTGTTTTTT. Amino acids: CASTGGGWLEEKLFF. The V and J genes are TRBV28 and TRBJ1-4; 7 bases match TRBD1. The germline CDR1 and CDR2 sequences are MDHEN and SYDVKM. The V and J ends lost 7 bases and 8 bases, in that order; junction bases with no gene match: 13. The CDR3 has 15 residues.

The J gene is TRBJ2-1, the V gene TRBV6-5; D unresolved. This CDR3 spans 14 amino acids. CDR1 and CDR2 (germline): MNHEY, SVGAGI. V dropped 9 bases and J dropped 6 bases, with 18 bases sitting between them. CDR3 nucleotides: TGTGCCAGTTTTGACATTTCTATGCCCAATGAGCAGTTCTTC. This sequence encodes CASFDISMPNEQFF.

The chain combines TRBV28 with TRBJ2-7; D may be TRBD1 or TRBD2 (6 bases each). V lost 6 bases and J 2 bases, leaving 11 bases between the germline ends. Looked up from germline, CDR1 is MDHEN and CDR2 is SYDVKM. CDR3 length: 13 residues. For the CDR3, the DNA is TGTGCCAGCAGACCAGGGGAGGCCTACGAGCAGTACTTC. Its translation is CASRPGEAYEQYF. Using reference TRBV28 and TRBJ2-7 for the parts outside the CDR3, the full variable domain is DVKVTQSSRYLVKRTGEKVFLECVQDMDHENMFWYRQDPGLGLRLIYFSYDVKMKEKGDIPEGYSVSREKKERFSLILESASTNQTSMYLCASRPGEAYEQYFGPGTRLTVT.